A selection of T cell receptor beta chains follows, all from one sample in a study of OX40 agonist ivuxolimab in advanced cancers. TCRdb keeps only in-frame clones here, not all; method: immunoSEQ multiplex PCR. The sample carries tens of thousands of clones, about 86% recorded once. The sample in question was CD4+ or CD8+ T cells sorted from blood, obtained in a trial of the OX40 agonist ivuxolimab. Receptors were obtained from an adult with an advanced solid tumor such as melanoma, head and neck, liver or kidney cancer. The CDR3 runs from the conserved cysteine through the conserved F or W. Each record gives: D gene, clone size, J gene, V gene, CDR3 DNA, CDR3 protein. D genes are given only for firm matches. A row's size may be missing; if present it is once, few, many or a size class.

TRBD1 | - | TRBJ1-5 | TRBV16 | TGTGCCAGCAGCCAATCAGGGGCAGGGGGCGGACAGCCCCAGCATTTT | CASSQSGAGGGQPQHF
- | - | TRBJ1-1 | TRBV10-3 | TGTGCCATCACGAGGGAGACAAGCAACACTGAAGCTTTCTTT | CAITRETSNTEAFF
- | - | TRBJ2-7 | TRBV5-1 | TGCGCCAGCAGCCAGGGACCGGGAAATTACGAGCAGTACTTC | CASSQGPGNYEQYF
TRBD2 | - | TRBJ2-7 | TRBV18 | TGTGCCAGCTCGCCCGGACTAGCGGGATTCTACGAGCAGTACTTC | CASSPGLAGFYEQYF
- | few | TRBJ1-5 | TRBV7-8 | TGTGCCAGCAGCCAGACAGGCGCCAGGCAGCCCCAGCATTTT | CASSQTGARQPQHF
- | once | TRBJ2-5 | TRBV19 | TGTGCCAGTAGAGTAAGGGGACGGGGAATAGGGGAGACCCAGTACTTC | CASRVRGRGIGETQYF
TRBD1 | - | TRBJ2-7 | TRBV18 | TGTGCCAGCTCTAACACATGGGACAGTATACACGAGCAGTACTTC | CASSNTWDSIHEQYF
TRBD1 | - | TRBJ2-3 | TRBV7-3 | TGTGCCAGCAGCCGAGGGGGCCCTAGCACAGATACGCAGTATTTT | CASSRGGPSTDTQYF
- | - | TRBJ2-4 | TRBV5-4 | TGTGCCAGCAGCTCTCAGGGCGGGTCCCTAGCCAAAAACATTCAGTACTTC | CASSSQGGSLAKNIQYF
- | - | TRBJ2-5 | TRBV5-1 | TGCGCCAGCAGCTTCCAAGAGACCCAGTACTTC | CASSFQETQYF
- | once | TRBJ1-5 | TRBV6-1 | TGTGCCAGCAGTCGGACAGATAGCAATCAGCCCCAGCATTTT | CASSRTDSNQPQHF
- | - | TRBJ1-3 | TRBV7-2 | TGTGCCAGCAGCTTAGATCGGTCAGGGTTGGGAAACACCATATATTTT | CASSLDRSGLGNTIYF
TRBD2 | - | TRBJ2-7 | TRBV28 | TGTGCCAGCAGTTTTAGCGGGAACGCGGCCTACGAGCAGTACTTC | CASSFSGNAAYEQYF
TRBD1 | - | TRBJ1-6 | TRBV18 | TGTGCCAGCTCACCGGACAGGGAGCCCTCACCCCTCCACTTT | CASSPDREPSPLHF
TRBD1 | - | TRBJ1-4 | TRBV2 | TGTGCCAGCATAGCCTACAGGGGAAGCGGTAATGAAAAACTGTTTTTT | CASIAYRGSGNEKLFF